This T cell receptor (beta chain) comes out of a study of blood T cell repertoires in COVID-19. The wider study: PBMCs, B-cell-depleted T cells, or T cells were the source of the cDNA or gDNA that made up the material.

Recovered Cohort 3 donors showed two negative PCRs, clearance, or symptom resolution. The germline V gene has CDR1 SEHNR and CDR2 FQNEAQ (reference sequence). The V end lost 7 bases, the J end lost 1 base, and 13 bases lay between the germline ends. The CDR3 covers 14 residues. Authors' data handling: Scientists estimated how many nucleated cells there were by amplifying reference gene primers. Method: immunoSEQ multiplex PCR; TCRdb's copy keeps in-frame clones and lacks some. V and J calls plus clone size are reproduced from that table; the DNA served to infer D and trimming. Among around 250,000 clones listed, around nine tenths were seen once.

The sample consisted of PBMCs or T cells enriched from blood (not recorded which). The receptor comes from a woman aged 45 to 65 who had recovered from COVID-19. V gene TRBV7-9 combines with J gene TRBJ1-1; no definite D call. The CDR3 spells CASTPGQQNTEAFF. The CDR3 bases are TGTGCCAGCACACCGGGTCAACAGAACACTGAAGCTTTCTTT.